This passage covers 32 T cell receptor beta chains from one sample sequenced in a study of cytomegalovirus exposure and HLA in healthy donors. A multiplex PCR was run with 60 Vbeta primers and 13 Jbeta primers. Data came from immunoSEQ multiplex PCR; TCRdb stores just in-frame clones and leaves some out. Of about 180,000 clones in the sample, more than 80% were seen once. The specimen sequenced was PBMCs. The receptors here all came from a woman aged 18 to 35 in good health and CMV-seropositive.

J is TRBJ1-4 and V is TRBV11-2; possibly TRBD1 for D (5 bases). The CDR3 is 14 amino acids. The germline V and J ends were trimmed by 8 bases and 4 bases, with 14 bases remaining between them. Per germline, CDR1 SGHAT and CDR2 FQNNGV. Here the CDR3 reads CASGAQGFNEKLFF. CDR3 DNA sequence: TGTGCCAGCGGGGCGCAGGGATTTAATGAAAAACTGTTTTTT.

CDR3 nucleotides: TGTGCCAGTAGTATATACAATCAGCCCCAGCATTTT. Encoded protein: CASSIYNQPQHF. The chain combines TRBV19 with TRBJ1-5; D uncertain. In germline, CDR1 is LNHDA, CDR2 SQIVND (reference sequence). V was clipped by 2 bases and J by 3 bases, with 2 bases between them. There are 12 residues in the CDR3.

This clone has more than one count but fewer than ten. The chain has TRBV6-5 and TRBJ1-6, with TRBD1 as a possible D gene (6 bases). CDR3 length: 14 amino acids. Trimming removed 2 bases from V and 10 bases from J, with 12 bases in between. The germline CDR1 and CDR2 sequences are MNHEY and SVGAGI. The CDR3 reads CASSYGAGASPLHF. CDR3 in DNA: TGTGCCAGCAGTTACGGGGCAGGGGCCTCACCCCTCCACTTT.

The J gene is TRBJ2-2, the V gene TRBV30; D is unclear. The V end lost 5 bases, the J end lost 6 bases, and 7 bases lay between the germline ends. CDR3 size: 11 residues. Germline CDR1 reads GTSNPN; CDR2 reads SVGIG (reference sequence). CDR3: CAWREAGELFF. For the CDR3, the DNA is TGTGCCTGGCGCGAAGCCGGGGAGCTGTTTTTT. Full variable domain (outside the CDR3, taken from reference TRBV30 and TRBJ2-2): SQTIHQWPATLVQPVGSPLSLECTVEGTSNPNLYWYRQAAGRGLQLLFYSVGIGQISSEVPQNLSASRPQDRQFILSSKKLLLSDSGFYLCAWREAGELFFGEGSRLTVL.

V gene TRBV6-6 combines with J gene TRBJ1-1; 7 positions agree with TRBD1. The J segment lost 0 bases and the V segment lost 6 bases, leaving 7 bases of the junction unmatched. Germline assignment: CDR1 MNHNY and CDR2 SVGAGI (reference sequence). The CDR3 contains 15 residues. CDR3 sequence (DNA): TGTGCCAGCAGCGACGATGGGACAGTGAACACTGAAGCTTTCTTT. This codes for CASSDDGTVNTEAFF.

The chain carries TRBV6-1 and TRBJ1-2; D is possibly TRBD1 (6 bases). Trimming shortened V by 2 bases and J by 4 bases, and 14 bases separated the two germline ends. The CDR3 loop spans 15 amino acids. Germline CDR1 is MNHNS and CDR2 is SASEGT. This CDR3 is CASSERQEDPYGYTF. Here the CDR3 DNA reads TGTGCCAGCAGTGAAAGACAGGAGGATCCCTATGGCTACACCTTC.

The chain carries TRBV18 and TRBJ1-6; 9 bases agree with TRBD1. From germline, CDR1 is KGHSH and CDR2 LQKENI. The ends lost 3 bases at V and 10 bases at J; junction bases unmatched: 7. The CDR3 totals 15 residues. The CDR3 spells CASSPSQGASSPLHF. In nucleotides, the CDR3 is TGTGCCAGCTCACCGTCACAGGGGGCAAGCTCACCCCTCCACTTT.

The V and J genes are TRBV11-2 and TRBJ2-3; TRBD1 agrees at 7 bases. Trimming took 2 bases from V and 5 from J; bases not matched to a gene: 4. The CDR3 runs 14 residues. Germline lookup yields CDR1 SGHAT and CDR2 FQNNGV. The CDR3 region is CASSLRTGGDTQYF. The CDR3 bases are TGTGCCAGCAGCTTACGGACAGGTGGAGATACGCAGTATTTT. Complete variable domain (other parts from reference TRBV11-2 and TRBJ2-3): EAGVAQSPRYKIIEKRQSVAFWCNPISGHATLYWYQQILGQGPKLLIQFQNNGVVDDSQLPKDRFSAERLKGVDSTLKIQPAKLEDSAVYLCASSLRTGGDTQYFGPGTRLTVL.

This clone was detected only a few times. V gene TRBV6-6 combines with J gene TRBJ1-5, with 9 bases fitting TRBD1. Germline V CDR1 and CDR2: MNHNY, SVGAGI (reference sequence). This CDR3 is 13 amino acids long. Trimming took 6 bases from V and 6 from J; bases not matched to a gene: 3. CDR3 sequence (DNA): TGTGCCAGCAGCCCGGACAGGGGTCAGCCCCAGCATTTT. Encoded protein: CASSPDRGQPQHF.

About this clone itself: Sequence at one end of the junction differs from germline and may be a read error. The genes are TRBV6-1 and TRBJ1-2; a weak D match, TRBD1 (6 bases). The V gene's germline CDR1 is MNHNS and CDR2 SASEGT. This CDR3 is built from 13 residues. The CDR3 nucleotides read TGTGCCACCTACATAAGACAGGAAGGGCAAGGTTTCTTC. The encoded protein is CATYIRQEGQGFF.

The rearrangement joins TRBV5-1 to TRBJ1-1; 7 bases match TRBD1. Trimming took 3 bases from V and 2 from J; bases not matched to a gene: 4. Germline CDR1 reads SGHRS; CDR2 reads YFSETQ. The CDR3 contains 14 residues. The CDR3 protein is CASSYRGRNTEAFF. The CDR3 bases are TGCGCCAGCAGCTACAGGGGTAGAAACACTGAAGCTTTCTTT.

The DNA for the CDR3 is TGTGCCAGCAGTGGGCGGGGGGGTAGCAACCAAGAGACCCAGTACTTC. Translated, it gives CASSGRGGSNQETQYF. V usage is TRBV4-2 and J usage is TRBJ2-5; 9 bases align to TRBD2. The germline V gene has CDR1 LGHNA and CDR2 YNFKEQ. This CDR3 has 16 amino acids. V was clipped by 6 bases and J by 0 bases; unmatched bases: 8.

A word on this clone: This specimen includes other DNA sequences encoding the same CDR3. The V gene is TRBV14, the J gene TRBJ1-1; 7 bases line up with TRBD1. With V trimmed by 6 bases and J by 1 base, 2 bases remained unmatched. Germline V gene sequence: CDR1 SGHDN, CDR2 FVKESK. The CDR3 totals 13 residues. The CDR3 DNA is TGTGCCAGCAGTAGGACAGGGAACACTGAAGCTTTCTTT. This gives the protein CASSRTGNTEAFF. Together with reference TRBV14 and TRBJ1-1, the CDR3 gives the full variable domain: EAGVTQFPSHSVIEKGQTVTLRCDPISGHDNLYWYRRVMGKEIKFLLHFVKESKQDESGMPNNRFLAERTGGTYSTLKVQPAELEDSGVYFCASSRTGNTEAFFGQGTRLTVV.

V usage is TRBV28 and J usage is TRBJ1-5; perhaps TRBD1 as D (5 bases). V lost 6 bases and J 4 bases, leaving 7 bases between the germline ends. Germline CDR1 reads MDHEN; CDR2 reads SYDVKM. This CDR3 is built from 12 residues. Here the CDR3 reads CASRQVNQPQHF. The CDR3 bases are TGTGCCAGCAGACAGGTAAATCAGCCCCAGCATTTT.

The rearrangement links TRBV4-2 to TRBJ2-5; D is possibly TRBD2 (6 bases). In germline, CDR1 is LGHNA, CDR2 YNFKEQ. Trimming removed 0 bases at V and 5 bases at J, with 16 bases between. The CDR3 covers 16 residues. The CDR3 DNA sequence: TGTGCCAGCAGCCAAGAGTCGGAAGGTGGGGGGGAGACCCAGTACTTC. Amino acid sequence: CASSQESEGGGETQYF.

The chain couples TRBV6-4 to TRBJ2-1; D is unclear. Germline V CDR1 and CDR2: MRHNA, SNTAGT. The CDR3 has 13 residues. V was cut by 4 bases and J by 6 bases, with 10 bases left in between. The CDR3 DNA is TGTGCCAGCAGTGGTCTTCCAGGCAATGAGCAGTTCTTC. Encoded protein: CASSGLPGNEQFF.

The V gene is TRBV10-1, the J gene TRBJ2-1; 8 nucleotides line up with TRBD2. Germline loops: CDR1 WNHNN, CDR2 SYGVQD (reference sequence). V lost 6 bases and J lost 9; bases outside the gene matches: 10. The CDR3 spans 14 residues. The CDR3 is CASSSGLVTGEQFF. DNA for the CDR3: TGCGCCAGCAGCTCGGGACTAGTGACAGGTGAGCAGTTCTTC.

The chain recombines TRBV4-2 with TRBJ1-5; D unresolved. Looked up from germline, CDR1 is LGHNA and CDR2 is YNFKEQ. The CDR3 totals 16 residues. The V and J ends lost 0 bases and 9 bases respectively, with 18 bases between them. CDR3 residues: CASSQDGSSRVRPQHF. The CDR3 region has the DNA TGTGCCAGCAGCCAAGATGGTTCGAGTCGGGTCCGGCCCCAGCATTTT.

The CDR3 spells CAWSVGVGTEAFF. In DNA form, the CDR3 reads TGTGCCTGGAGTGTCGGGGTTGGTACTGAAGCTTTCTTT. The chain is built from TRBV30 and TRBJ1-1; D not certain. The CDR3 is 13 amino acids. V lost 0 bases, J lost 5 bases, and 10 bases lay in between. Per the germline V gene, CDR1 is GTSNPN and CDR2 is SVGIG (reference sequence).

V usage is TRBV30 and J usage is TRBJ2-3, with D uncertain. This CDR3 region has 14 residues. Trimming removed 1 base from V and 0 bases from J, with 8 bases in between. The germline gives CDR1 GTSNPN, CDR2 SVGIG (reference sequence). The CDR3 region is CAWSGASSTDTQYF. The CDR3 nucleotides are TGTGCCTGGAGTGGCGCTTCTAGCACAGATACGCAGTATTTT. Using reference TRBV30 and TRBJ2-3 for the parts outside the CDR3, the full variable domain is SQTIHQWPATLVQPVGSPLSLECTVEGTSNPNLYWYRQAAGRGLQLLFYSVGIGQISSEVPQNLSASRPQDRQFILSSKKLLLSDSGFYLCAWSGASSTDTQYFGPGTRLTVL.

The rearrangement joins TRBV28 to TRBJ2-7; no clear D. Between the trimmed V and J ends, which lost 1 base and 4 bases, there was a span of 11 bases. CDR1 and CDR2 (germline): MDHEN, SYDVKM. The CDR3 extends over 14 amino acids. DNA of the CDR3: TGTGCCAGCAGTTTATTAATCACAACGTACGAGCAGTACTTC. This gives the protein CASSLLITTYEQYF. Looking up the rest from reference TRBV28 and TRBJ2-7 gives the full variable domain: DVKVTQSSRYLVKRTGEKVFLECVQDMDHENMFWYRQDPGLGLRLIYFSYDVKMKEKGDIPEGYSVSREKKERFSLILESASTNQTSMYLCASSLLITTYEQYFGPGTRLTVT.

The chain carries TRBV27 and TRBJ2-7; TRBD2 is a possible D gene (7 bases). Germline values: CDR1 MNHEY, CDR2 SMNVEV (reference sequence). Between the trimmed V and J ends, which lost 4 bases and 6 bases, there was a span of 13 bases. There are 13 residues in the CDR3. CDR3 sequence: CASSSGGPREQYF. The CDR3 DNA sequence: TGTGCCAGCAGTTCGGGGGGCCCACGCGAGCAGTACTTC.

V is TRBV7-6 and J is TRBJ1-1; 7 bases are shared with TRBD1. The germline CDR1 and CDR2 sequences are SGHVS and FNYEAQ. The CDR3 loop spans 16 amino acids. After removal of 0 bases from V and 6 bases from J, the junction contained 10 bases not matched to a gene. The CDR3 DNA sequence: TGTGCCAGCAGCTTAGCCGGGACAGAACAGATCGCTGAAGCTTTCTTT. It yields the protein CASSLAGTEQIAEAFF.

This clone was seen just once. The chain is built from TRBV9 and TRBJ1-3, with D unresolved. Deletions cut 1 base from V and 0 bases from J, with 5 bases between. Germline V gives CDR1 SGDLS, CDR2 YYNGEE. This CDR3 region has 14 residues. The DNA of the CDR3 is TGTGCCAGCAGCGTAACTAGCTCTGGAAACACCATATATTTT. Amino acids: CASSVTSSGNTIYF. The whole variable domain, remainder taken from reference TRBV9 and TRBJ1-3, is DSGVTQTPKHLITATGQRVTLRCSPRSGDLSVYWYQQSLDQGLQFLIQYYNGEERAKGNILERFSAQQFPDLHSELNLSSLELGDSALYFCASSVTSSGNTIYFGEGSWLTVV.

The CDR3 protein is CAWRLATPEQFF. The CDR3 bases are TGTGCCTGGAGATTGGCCACCCCTGAGCAGTTCTTC. This rearrangement joins TRBV30 to TRBJ2-1; D gene unclear. The V gene lost 3 bases and the J gene lost 9 bases, with 12 bases spanning the gap. CDR3 length: 12 residues. CDR1 is GTSNPN and CDR2 is SVGIG in the germline V gene (reference sequence).

The V gene is TRBV4-2, the J gene TRBJ1-5, with D possibly matching TRBD1 (6 bases). The CDR3 consists of 15 residues. Looked up from germline, CDR1 is LGHNA and CDR2 is YNFKEQ. V was trimmed by 2 bases and J by 5 bases, leaving 13 bases between them. CDR3 residues: CASSQQGNADQPQHF. The CDR3 bases are TGTGCCAGCAGCCAACAGGGGAACGCCGATCAGCCCCAGCATTTT.

The chain uses TRBV4-2 and TRBJ2-7, with D tentatively TRBD1 (7 bases). The germline V gene has CDR1 LGHNA and CDR2 YNFKEQ. Trimming stripped 0 bases from V and 4 bases from J, with 16 bases between. This CDR3 spans 16 amino acids. The CDR3 protein is CASSQEDTSGGYEQYF. CDR3 DNA sequence: TGTGCCAGCAGCCAAGAAGACACCTCAGGGGGGTACGAGCAGTACTTC.

The chain uses TRBV4-3 and TRBJ2-5; D uncertain. The CDR3 covers 13 residues. V lost 5 bases, J lost 0 bases, and 7 bases lay in between. CDR1 is LGHNA and CDR2 is YSLEER in the germline V gene. The CDR3 nucleotides are TGCGCCAGCAGCAGAGAGTACCAAGAGACCCAGTACTTC. Translation: CASSREYQETQYF.

CDR3 sequence: CASSFTGEANTEAFF. The CDR3 DNA sequence: TGTGCCAGCAGTTTCACAGGGGAGGCAAACACTGAAGCTTTCTTT. V gene TRBV28 combines with J gene TRBJ1-1; 7 bases line up with TRBD1. V was pared by 3 bases and J by 2 bases, with 6 bases of the junction left unmatched. This CDR3 is 15 amino acids long. CDR1 and CDR2 (germline): MDHEN, SYDVKM.

This clone was seen more than once but under ten times. The gene calls are TRBV2 and TRBJ2-3; 10 positions agree with TRBD2. CDR3 length: 15 amino acids. V gave up 6 bases and J gave up 3 bases; unmatched junction bases: 6. CDR1 SNHLY and CDR2 FYNNEI come from the germline V gene. DNA of the CDR3: TGTGCCAGCAGAGGTCCTAGCGGGGGAACAGATACGCAGTATTTT. Translating it yields CASRGPSGGTDTQYF.

As concerns this clone: Distinct nucleotide sequences in the sample also encode this CDR3. This chain connects TRBV19 to TRBJ1-5, with 10 bases matching TRBD1. J gave up 7 bases and V 3 bases, and 6 bases lay outside the gene matches. Per the germline V gene, CDR1 is LNHDA and CDR2 is SQIVND (reference sequence). The CDR3 is 15 amino acids. Here the CDR3 DNA reads TGTGCCAGTAGTATGGGGGGACAGGGGAACCAGCCCCAGCATTTT. This sequence encodes CASSMGGQGNQPQHF.

V is TRBV7-9 and J is TRBJ2-5; 11 nucleotides agree with TRBD2. This CDR3 contains 17 residues. CDR1 and CDR2 from the germline V gene are SEHNR and FQNEAQ (reference sequence). The ends lost 6 bases at V and 1 base at J; junction bases unmatched: 10. The CDR3, as DNA: TGTGCCAGCAGTTCAACTCTAGCGGGGGGTGTCCAAGAGACCCAGTACTTC. Translating gives CASSSTLAGGVQETQYF.